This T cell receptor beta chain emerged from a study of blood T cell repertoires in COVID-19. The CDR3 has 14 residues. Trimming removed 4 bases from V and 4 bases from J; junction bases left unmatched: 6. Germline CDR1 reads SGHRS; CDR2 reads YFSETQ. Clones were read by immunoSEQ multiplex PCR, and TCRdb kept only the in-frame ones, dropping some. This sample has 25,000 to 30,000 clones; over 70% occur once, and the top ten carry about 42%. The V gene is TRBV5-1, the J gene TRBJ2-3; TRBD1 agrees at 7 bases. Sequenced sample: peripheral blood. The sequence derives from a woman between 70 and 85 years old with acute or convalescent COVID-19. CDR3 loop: CASSRRGQSDTQYF. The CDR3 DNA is TGCGCCAGCAGCCGTCGGGGACAGTCAGATACGCAGTATTTT.